These 23 T cell receptor beta chains originate from one sample sequenced in a study of blood T cell repertoires in COVID-19. The data were produced by immunoSEQ multiplex PCR, yet TCRdb's version contains in-frame clones alone and is incomplete. Among more than 65,000 clones listed, roughly four fifths were seen once. Material: peripheral blood. These TCRs come from an elderly woman with active or convalescent COVID-19.

V and J are TRBV20-1 and TRBJ1-2; D perhaps matches TRBD1 (5 bases). Trimming shortened V by 3 bases and J by 7 bases, and 9 bases separated the two germline ends. Per the germline V gene, CDR1 is DFQATT and CDR2 is SNEGSKA (reference sequence). This CDR3 comprises 11 residues. In DNA form, the CDR3 reads TGCAGTGCTAGCCTCAGGGTTGGCTACACCTTC. This translates into CSASLRVGYTF.

This clone was recorded once. The J gene is TRBJ1-5, the V gene TRBV20-1; 8 bases are shared with TRBD1. The CDR3 length is 15 residues. The germline gives CDR1 DFQATT, CDR2 SNEGSKA (reference sequence). The J segment lost 2 bases and the V segment lost 3 bases, leaving 6 bases of the junction unmatched. As DNA, the CDR3 is TGCAGTGCTAGTTCAGGGGGCTGGCGCAATCAGCCCCAGCATTTT. This gives the protein CSASSGGWRNQPQHF.

This sequence joins TRBV4-2 and TRBJ2-1; the match to TRBD2 covers 9 bases. The CDR3 loop spans 15 amino acids. Germline loops: CDR1 LGHNA, CDR2 YNFKEQ. The junction had 12 bases not matched to a gene; V was cut back by 4 bases and J by 11 bases. The CDR3 nucleotides are TGTGCCAGCAGCCCGGAGGGGGTAGCGGGGGCCCAGCAGTTCTTC. Protein product: CASSPEGVAGAQQFF.

The rearrangement uses TRBV5-5 and TRBJ2-1; 9 bases match TRBD2. The CDR3 runs 14 residues. Germline V gene data show CDR1 as SGHKS and CDR2 as YYEKEE (reference sequence). Unmatched junction bases numbered 9, after V lost 2 bases and J lost 12 bases. The CDR3 region has the DNA TGTGCCAGCAGCTTTAGGACTAGCGCTGGGGGGCAGTTCTTC. It is translated as CASSFRTSAGGQFF.

The genes are TRBV2 and TRBJ1-6; maybe TRBD1 (5 bases). The length of the CDR3 is 16 residues. The V end was cut by 3 bases, the J end by 10 bases, with 19 bases between. Germline V gives CDR1 SNHLY, CDR2 FYNNEI. This CDR3 reads CASSDEDMLGGSPLHF. Here the CDR3 DNA reads TGTGCCAGCAGTGATGAGGACATGCTCGGGGGGTCACCCCTCCACTTT.

This clone appeared many times. The chain employs TRBV18 and TRBJ2-3; D is possibly TRBD1 (6 bases). From germline, CDR1 is KGHSH and CDR2 LQKENI. V shed 2 bases and J shed 2 bases, with 14 bases lying between them. CDR3 length equals 16 residues. CDR3 sequence reads: CASSPYQDRATDTQYF. The CDR3 DNA follows: TGTGCCAGCTCACCATATCAGGACAGAGCCACAGATACGCAGTATTTT.

The V and J genes are TRBV6-2 or TRBV6-3 and TRBJ2-5; D perhaps matches TRBD1 (5 bases). The germline gives CDR1 MNHEY, CDR2 SVGEGT. The CDR3 loop spans 15 amino acids. V was clipped by 4 bases and J by 2 bases, with 14 bases between them. The CDR3 sequence: CASSSRSTEQETQYF. CDR3 nucleotides: TGTGCCAGCAGTTCTAGATCGACAGAACAAGAGACCCAGTACTTC.

The rearrangement links TRBV30 to TRBJ2-1, with TRBD2 matching 7 bases. The CDR3 length is 14 residues. J was trimmed by 4 bases and V by 2 bases; bases with no gene match: 5. Germline V gives CDR1 GTSNPN, CDR2 SVGIG (reference sequence). The CDR3 nucleotides read TGTGCCTGGAGTTTTGGACTAGGGTACAATGAGCAGTTCTTC. Translation: CAWSFGLGYNEQFF. Combining the CDR3 with reference TRBV30 and TRBJ2-1 gives the whole variable domain SQTIHQWPATLVQPVGSPLSLECTVEGTSNPNLYWYRQAAGRGLQLLFYSVGIGQISSEVPQNLSASRPQDRQFILSSKKLLLSDSGFYLCAWSFGLGYNEQFFGPGTRLTVL.

This clone was counted once. The V call is TRBV7-9, the J call TRBJ2-3, with TRBD1 as a possible D gene (5 bases). Trimming took off 0 bases at V and 1 base at J, with 5 bases between the two ends. CDR3 length: 14 residues. The germline CDR1 and CDR2 sequences are SEHNR and FQNEAQ (reference sequence). CDR3 nucleotide sequence: TGTGCCAGCAGCTTAGCGACAGGCACAGATACGCAGTATTTT. Amino acids: CASSLATGTDTQYF.

The V and J genes are TRBV7-9 and TRBJ1-5; possibly TRBD1 for D (6 bases). Trimming took 5 bases from V and 5 from J, leaving 16 bases between them. The germline V gene has CDR1 SEHNR and CDR2 FQNEAQ (reference sequence). The CDR3 covers 15 residues. The CDR3 here is CASSHTGTADQPQHF. Written as DNA, the CDR3 is TGTGCCAGCAGCCATACAGGGACGGCGGATCAGCCCCAGCATTTT.

This chain uses TRBV19 with TRBJ1-6; tentatively, D is TRBD1 (5 bases). The V end lost 4 bases, the J end lost 8 bases, and 9 bases lay between the germline ends. Germline CDR1 is LNHDA and CDR2 is SQIVND (reference sequence). The CDR3 contains 13 residues. CDR3 in amino acids: CASSRGEDSPLHF. The CDR3, as DNA: TGTGCCAGTAGTAGGGGGGAGGATTCACCCCTCCACTTT.

This clone has only one observation. The chain joins TRBV6-1 to TRBJ1-1, with D possibly TRBD1 on 6 matching bases. This CDR3 contains 13 residues. Trimming removed 6 bases from V and 1 base from J, with 9 bases in between. CDR1 MNHNS and CDR2 SASEGT come from the germline V gene. The CDR3 sequence: CASRVQGNTEAFF. The DNA for the CDR3 is TGTGCCAGCAGGGTACAGGGGAACACTGAAGCTTTCTTT.

The chain recombines TRBV3-1 (or the pseudogene TRBV3-2) with TRBJ1-1, with unresolved D. Trimming shortened V by 5 bases and J by 0 bases, and 16 bases separated the two germline ends. Per the germline V gene, CDR1 is LGHDT and CDR2 is YNNKEL (reference sequence). The CDR3 covers 16 residues. The DNA for the CDR3 is TGTGCCAGCAGCTATGACATGGGTCACATGAACACTGAAGCTTTCTTT. It encodes CASSYDMGHMNTEAFF.

This clone was detected once. This chain links TRBV7-2 with TRBJ2-1, with TRBD2 matching over 10 bases. CDR1 SGHTA and CDR2 FQGNSA come from the germline V gene. CDR3 length: 16 amino acids. Trimming took 0 bases from V and 6 from J; bases not matched to a gene: 5. CDR3 in DNA: TGTGCCAGCAGCTTAGCGGGAGCGGGGGGGTTCAATGAGCAGTTCTTC. Residues: CASSLAGAGGFNEQFF.

This rearrangement joins TRBV15 to TRBJ1-6; TRBD1 aligns across 9 bases. This CDR3 is 19 amino acids long. V gave up 4 bases and J gave up 6 bases; unmatched junction bases: 16. Germline loops: CDR1 LNHNV, CDR2 YYDKDF (reference sequence). This CDR3 reads CATSNWGQGVPNSNSPLHF. CDR3 DNA sequence: TGTGCCACCAGCAATTGGGGACAGGGAGTTCCCAACTCTAATTCACCCCTCCACTTT.

The gene calls are TRBV14 and TRBJ1-4; 9 bases are a match to TRBD1. Germline CDR1 SGHDN, CDR2 FVKESK. This CDR3 comprises 16 residues. After removal of 0 bases from V and 7 bases from J, the junction contained 6 bases not matched to a gene. DNA for the CDR3: TGTGCCAGCAGCCAAGAGGGACAGGGCCTAAGTGAAAAACTGTTTTTT. Residues: CASSQEGQGLSEKLFF. The complete variable domain, with remaining parts taken from reference TRBV14 and TRBJ1-4, reads EAGVTQFPSHSVIEKGQTVTLRCDPISGHDNLYWYRRVMGKEIKFLLHFVKESKQDESGMPNNRFLAERTGGTYSTLKVQPAELEDSGVYFCASSQEGQGLSEKLFFGSGTQLSVL.

The V gene is TRBV29-1, the J gene TRBJ2-1; 8 positions match TRBD1. Per the germline V gene, CDR1 is SQVTM and CDR2 is ANQGSEA. This CDR3 is 12 amino acids long. V lost 1 base, J lost 9 bases, and 2 bases stayed unmatched. The CDR3 sequence: CSVEGGQAEQFF. The CDR3 nucleotides read TGCAGCGTTGAAGGGGGACAGGCTGAGCAGTTCTTC.

This clone appeared a single time. The chain carries TRBV5-4 and TRBJ2-5; 12 positions agree with TRBD2. Looked up from germline, CDR1 is SGHNT and CDR2 is YYREEE (reference sequence). The CDR3 is 15 residues long. V lost 4 bases to trimming and J lost 5 bases; unmatched junction nucleotides: 6. CDR3 sequence: CASSLLAGGLETQYF. CDR3 DNA sequence: TGTGCCAGCAGCCTGCTAGCGGGGGGGCTCGAGACCCAGTACTTC.

V is TRBV6-1 and J is TRBJ1-5; D is ambiguous. V shed 1 base and J shed 5 bases, with 9 bases lying between them. The CDR3 covers 14 residues. Per the germline V gene, CDR1 is MNHNS and CDR2 is SASEGT. CDR3 loop: CASSEEQTYQPQHF. The DNA of the CDR3 is TGTGCCAGCAGTGAAGAACAGACATATCAGCCCCAGCATTTT.

The gene calls are TRBV20-1 and TRBJ2-7, with 7 positions matching TRBD2. Germline V CDR1 and CDR2: DFQATT, SNEGSKA (reference sequence). This CDR3 is 14 amino acids long. The ends lost 3 bases at V and 3 bases at J; junction bases unmatched: 8. CDR3 sequence reads: CSASSRLAVYEQYF. As DNA, the CDR3 is TGCAGTGCTAGTTCGAGGCTAGCGGTCTACGAGCAGTACTTC.

The chain is built from TRBV14 and TRBJ2-1, with 8 bases matching TRBD2. The CDR3 extends over 16 amino acids. Germline lookup yields CDR1 SGHDN and CDR2 FVKESK. Unmatched junction bases numbered 10, after V lost 3 bases and J lost 6 bases. The CDR3 region has the DNA TGTGCCAGCAGCCATCTAAGCGGGGGAGAAAGCAATGAGCAGTTCTTC. Amino acid sequence: CASSHLSGGESNEQFF.

The CDR3 sequence: CSVEVRGSSYEQYF. CDR3 nucleotide sequence: TGCAGCGTTGAAGTACGGGGGAGCTCCTACGAGCAGTACTTC. J is TRBJ2-7 and V is TRBV29-1; a possible D gene is TRBD2 (6 bases). V dropped 1 base and J dropped 0 bases, with 10 bases sitting between them. The CDR3 runs to 14 residues. Per the germline V gene, CDR1 is SQVTM and CDR2 is ANQGSEA.

A few counts support this clone. V usage is TRBV9 and J usage is TRBJ2-1; 9 nucleotides align to TRBD1. The CDR3 sequence is 18 residues long. After removal of 8 bases from V and 7 bases from J, the junction contained 22 bases not matched to a gene. Germline CDR1 reads SGDLS; CDR2 reads YYNGEE. The CDR3 sequence: CASPTRFRGTGLGNEQFF. The CDR3 nucleotides read TGTGCCAGTCCAACCCGATTTAGGGGGACAGGGTTGGGTAATGAGCAGTTCTTC. The variable domain in full, completed from reference TRBV9 and TRBJ2-1, reads DSGVTQTPKHLITATGQRVTLRCSPRSGDLSVYWYQQSLDQGLQFLIQYYNGEERAKGNILERFSAQQFPDLHSELNLSSLELGDSALYFCASPTRFRGTGLGNEQFFGPGTRLTVL.